This T cell receptor beta chain was captured by sequencing in a study of siplizumab effects on memory and regulatory T cells. The CDR3 consists of 15 residues. Looked up from germline, CDR1 is SGHRS and CDR2 is YFSETQ. Unmatched junction bases numbered 4, after V lost 0 bases and J lost 2 bases. Comments on this clone: Its target is unknown.

Notes on the study in general: In siplizumab cultures, the suppressive function of proliferating Tregs remained unconfirmed. Neither a naive nor a memory phenotype was assignable to roughly 80-96% of proliferating CD4+ or CD8+ clones.

Using immunoSEQ multiplex PCR, the repertoire was profiled, and TCRdb retains in-frame clones only, with some absent. The sample lists about 52,000 clones, nearly 98% occurring once. Unstimulated subsets comprising naive, memory, effector memory and TEMRA cells were sequenced in a few donor pairs. Sequenced input: naive CD4+ T cells sorted from blood. The sequence was obtained from a human donor in good health. The chain is built from TRBV5-1 and TRBJ2-7; TRBD2 matches 8 bases. The CDR3 coding sequence is TGCGCCAGCAGCTTGGAGGTAGCGGGGACCTACGAGCAGTACTTC. This gives the protein CASSLEVAGTYEQYF.